The rows below give T cell receptor beta chains drawn from one sample of a study of shared clonotypes between healthy human individuals. The protocol was immunoSEQ multiplex PCR, while the TCRdb copy is restricted to in-frame clones and leaves out a portion. Among 630,000 or so clones listed, roughly 98% were seen once. The sequenced sample consisted of naive CD8+ T cells sorted from blood. All receptors come from a man aged 25 to 40 in good health. CDR3s include the opening cysteine and the closing phenylalanine or tryptophan. D genes are given only for firm matches. Some rows mark clone size as missing; the rest say once, few, many or name a class of expanded clone.

d_call: TRBD2; clone_size: -; v_call: TRBV7-9; j_call: TRBJ2-3; cdr3_nt: TGTGCCAGCACCGACCGGACTAGCGCGAGCACAGATACGCAGTATTTT; cdr3_aa: CASTDRTSASTDTQYF
d_call: TRBD2; clone_size: -; v_call: TRBV4-1; j_call: TRBJ2-2; cdr3_nt: TGCGCCAGCAGCCAAGGTCCCCTAGCGGTAGGCGGGGAGCTGTTTTTT; cdr3_aa: CASSQGPLAVGGELFF
d_call: TRBD1; clone_size: -; v_call: TRBV18; j_call: TRBJ1-2; cdr3_nt: TGTGCCAGCTCACTTTCTGACAGGGTAACTGTCGGTGCTGAGGGCTACACCTTC; cdr3_aa: CASSLSDRVTVGAEGYTF
d_call: TRBD2; clone_size: -; v_call: TRBV18; j_call: TRBJ2-7; cdr3_nt: TGTGCCAGCTCACCTCAGACTAGCTCGCCACCCTACGAGCAGTACTTC; cdr3_aa: CASSPQTSSPPYEQYF
d_call: TRBD1; clone_size: -; v_call: TRBV29-1; j_call: TRBJ2-1; cdr3_nt: TGCAGCGTTGGGGAAGGACAGGGAAAGGATAATGAGCAGTTCTTC; cdr3_aa: CSVGEGQGKDNEQFF
d_call: TRBD2; clone_size: -; v_call: TRBV7-9; j_call: TRBJ2-7; cdr3_nt: TGTGCCAGCAGCTTAGTGACGGGACTAGCGGGAGTTTACGAGCAGTACTTC; cdr3_aa: CASSLVTGLAGVYEQYF
d_call: TRBD2; clone_size: -; v_call: TRBV29-1; j_call: TRBJ2-7; cdr3_nt: TGCAGCGTTGTGGGTGCGGGGGACGCCTCCTACGAGCAGTACTTC; cdr3_aa: CSVVGAGDASYEQYF
d_call: -; clone_size: -; v_call: TRBV25-1; j_call: TRBJ2-5; cdr3_nt: TGTGCCAGCAGTGAAGGGACAAGAGAGACCCAGTACTTC; cdr3_aa: CASSEGTRETQYF
d_call: -; clone_size: -; v_call: TRBV2; j_call: TRBJ1-3; cdr3_nt: TGTGCCAGCAGTGTGGACCGAAACACCATATATTTT; cdr3_aa: CASSVDRNTIYF
d_call: -; clone_size: -; v_call: TRBV4-1; j_call: TRBJ2-2; cdr3_nt: TGCGCCAGCAGCCGGCGGAAGGGGCTATCAGCCGGGGAGCTGTTTTTT; cdr3_aa: CASSRRKGLSAGELFF
d_call: -; clone_size: -; v_call: TRBV29-1; j_call: TRBJ2-2; cdr3_nt: TGCAGCGTTGTTCGACAGAACACCGGGGAGCTGTTTTTT; cdr3_aa: CSVVRQNTGELFF
d_call: TRBD2; clone_size: -; v_call: TRBV19; j_call: TRBJ2-1; cdr3_nt: TGTGCCAGTAGCCCCGGGACTAGCGTCCATGAGCAGTTCTTC; cdr3_aa: CASSPGTSVHEQFF
d_call: -; clone_size: -; v_call: TRBV7-2; j_call: TRBJ2-1; cdr3_nt: TGTGCCAGCAGCTTAGTGGGCGGGATAAATCTCGATGAGCAGTTCTTC; cdr3_aa: CASSLVGGINLDEQFF
d_call: TRBD2; clone_size: once; v_call: TRBV29-1; j_call: TRBJ2-3; cdr3_nt: TGCAGCGTTGAGAGACTAGCGGAAAACACAGATACGCAGTATTTT; cdr3_aa: CSVERLAENTDTQYF
d_call: TRBD1; clone_size: -; v_call: TRBV12-5; j_call: TRBJ2-3; cdr3_nt: TGTGCTAGTGGTTCCGGGGACAGGGGAACAGATACGCAGTATTTT; cdr3_aa: CASGSGDRGTDTQYF
d_call: TRBD2; clone_size: -; v_call: TRBV28; j_call: TRBJ2-1; cdr3_nt: TGTGCCAGCAGGGCCACGGGAGGGCCCCGTAATGAGCAGTTCTTC; cdr3_aa: CASRATGGPRNEQFF
d_call: TRBD1; clone_size: -; v_call: TRBV7-9; j_call: TRBJ2-7; cdr3_nt: TGTGCCAGCAGCTTAGTCGGACAGGGGACCTACGAGCAGTACTTC; cdr3_aa: CASSLVGQGTYEQYF
d_call: -; clone_size: -; v_call: TRBV27; j_call: TRBJ2-1; cdr3_nt: TGTGCCAGCAGAATGGCGGGCACCCTGGGGGAGCAGTTCTTC; cdr3_aa: CASRMAGTLGEQFF
d_call: TRBD1; clone_size: -; v_call: TRBV27; j_call: TRBJ2-7; cdr3_nt: TGTGCCACCGGACAGGGGTTCCACGAGCAGTACTTC; cdr3_aa: CATGQGFHEQYF
d_call: TRBD1; clone_size: -; v_call: TRBV5-4; j_call: TRBJ1-2; cdr3_nt: TGTGCCAGCAGCTACCGGGACAGGGGCCCCCTAAATGGCTACACCTTC; cdr3_aa: CASSYRDRGPLNGYTF
d_call: -; clone_size: -; v_call: TRBV29-1; j_call: TRBJ1-2; cdr3_nt: TGCAGCGTTCGGGGTTCCTTCGGTGGCTACACCTTC; cdr3_aa: CSVRGSFGGYTF
d_call: -; clone_size: -; v_call: TRBV28; j_call: TRBJ2-7; cdr3_nt: TGTGCCAGCAGGAGTTTACACGCCCTCTATTACTACGAGCAGTACTTC; cdr3_aa: CASRSLHALYYYEQYF
d_call: -; clone_size: -; v_call: TRBV11-2; j_call: TRBJ2-7; cdr3_nt: TGTGCCAGCAGCTTAGATCTACCAGTGGGGGGCTACTACGAGCAGTACTTC; cdr3_aa: CASSLDLPVGGYYEQYF
d_call: TRBD1; clone_size: -; v_call: TRBV28; j_call: TRBJ2-7; cdr3_nt: TGTGCCAGCAGATCTCGAGGACAGGGGAACGAGCAGTACTTC; cdr3_aa: CASRSRGQGNEQYF
d_call: -; clone_size: -; v_call: TRBV5-1; j_call: TRBJ2-7; cdr3_nt: TGCGCCAGCAGCTTTGGCCGTCGAACCCGCTACGAGCAGTACTTC; cdr3_aa: CASSFGRRTRYEQYF
d_call: TRBD1; clone_size: once; v_call: TRBV7-9; j_call: TRBJ2-1; cdr3_nt: TGTGCCAGCAGCTTCACGACGGGACAGCTTCTCAATGAGCAGTTCTTC; cdr3_aa: CASSFTTGQLLNEQFF
d_call: -; clone_size: -; v_call: TRBV27; j_call: TRBJ2-1; cdr3_nt: TGTGCCAGCGCTTTAGGGGGGAGGGTCAATGAGCAGTTCTTC; cdr3_aa: CASALGGRVNEQFF
d_call: -; clone_size: -; v_call: TRBV15; j_call: TRBJ2-7; cdr3_nt: TGTGCCACCAGCAGAGATCGCGAGGGGGCCTACGAGCAGTACTTC; cdr3_aa: CATSRDREGAYEQYF
d_call: TRBD2; clone_size: -; v_call: TRBV13; j_call: TRBJ2-3; cdr3_nt: TGTGCCAGCAGCTCGAACGCGGGAGCAGATACGCAGTATTTT; cdr3_aa: CASSSNAGADTQYF
d_call: TRBD1; clone_size: -; v_call: TRBV4-3; j_call: TRBJ1-5; cdr3_nt: TGCGCCAGCAGCCAAGATAGGGTCGCGGACAGGCTTCAGCCCCAGCATTTT; cdr3_aa: CASSQDRVADRLQPQHF
d_call: -; clone_size: -; v_call: TRBV28; j_call: TRBJ2-1; cdr3_nt: TGTGCCAGCAGTTTCTCGGCACGCCTCGGGGATGAGCAGTTCTTC; cdr3_aa: CASSFSARLGDEQFF
d_call: -; clone_size: -; v_call: TRBV27; j_call: TRBJ2-2; cdr3_nt: TGTGCCAGCAGTCTCTTGGCGGGGAGCACCGGGGAGCTGTTTTTT; cdr3_aa: CASSLLAGSTGELFF
d_call: TRBD2; clone_size: once; v_call: TRBV5-1; j_call: TRBJ2-1; cdr3_nt: TGCGCCAGCAGCTTGGCCGGGACTAGCGTATACAATGAGCAGTTCTTC; cdr3_aa: CASSLAGTSVYNEQFF
d_call: -; clone_size: -; v_call: TRBV29-1; j_call: TRBJ1-1; cdr3_nt: TGCAGCGTTGAGGGTCAGGGGCGGACTGAAGCTTTCTTT; cdr3_aa: CSVEGQGRTEAFF
d_call: -; clone_size: -; v_call: TRBV7-2; j_call: TRBJ2-7; cdr3_nt: TGTGCCAGCAGCTTAGCCAACTCCTACGAGCAGTACTTC; cdr3_aa: CASSLANSYEQYF
d_call: -; clone_size: -; v_call: TRBV11-2; j_call: TRBJ2-1; cdr3_nt: TGTGCCAGCAGCTTAGGGGCGGCAGTCCTTGAGCAGTTCTTC; cdr3_aa: CASSLGAAVLEQFF
d_call: TRBD2; clone_size: once; v_call: TRBV10-3; j_call: TRBJ2-2; cdr3_nt: TGTGCCATCAGTAGCGGGAGTAGGTACACCGGGGAGCTGTTTTTT; cdr3_aa: CAISSGSRYTGELFF
d_call: -; clone_size: -; v_call: TRBV9; j_call: TRBJ1-5; cdr3_nt: TGTGCCAGCAGCAAGGGGGGTCAGCCCCAGCATTTT; cdr3_aa: CASSKGGQPQHF
d_call: -; clone_size: once; v_call: TRBV11-2; j_call: TRBJ2-7; cdr3_nt: TGTGCCAGCAGCTTACCCGACAACGAGCAGTACTTC; cdr3_aa: CASSLPDNEQYF
d_call: TRBD2; clone_size: -; v_call: TRBV7-9; j_call: TRBJ2-1; cdr3_nt: TGTGCCAGCAGCCCCTCTAGCGGGAGAAGAAACAATGAGCAGTTCTTC; cdr3_aa: CASSPSSGRRNNEQFF
d_call: -; clone_size: -; v_call: TRBV5-8; j_call: TRBJ1-3; cdr3_nt: TGTGCCAGCAGCTTCGGTGGATCTGGAAACACCATATATTTT; cdr3_aa: CASSFGGSGNTIYF
d_call: -; clone_size: -; v_call: TRBV13; j_call: TRBJ1-1; cdr3_nt: TGTGCCAGCACCCGGGGACCGCTGAACACTGAAGCTTTCTTT; cdr3_aa: CASTRGPLNTEAFF